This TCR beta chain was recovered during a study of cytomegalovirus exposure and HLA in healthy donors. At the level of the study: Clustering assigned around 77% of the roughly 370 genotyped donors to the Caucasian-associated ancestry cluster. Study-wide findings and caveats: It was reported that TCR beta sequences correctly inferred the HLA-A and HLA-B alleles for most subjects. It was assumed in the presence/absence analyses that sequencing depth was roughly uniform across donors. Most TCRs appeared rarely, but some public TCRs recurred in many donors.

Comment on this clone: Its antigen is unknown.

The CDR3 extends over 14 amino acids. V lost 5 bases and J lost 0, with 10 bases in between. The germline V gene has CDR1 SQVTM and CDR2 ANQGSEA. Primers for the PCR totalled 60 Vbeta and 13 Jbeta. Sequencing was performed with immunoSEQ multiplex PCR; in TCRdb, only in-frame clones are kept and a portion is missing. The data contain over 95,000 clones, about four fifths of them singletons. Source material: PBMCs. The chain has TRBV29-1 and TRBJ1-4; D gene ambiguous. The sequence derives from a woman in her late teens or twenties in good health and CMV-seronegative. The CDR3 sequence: CSVKLPATNEKLFF. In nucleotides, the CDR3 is TGCAGCGTTAAGCTGCCTGCAACTAATGAAAAACTGTTTTTT.